Each of the 18 T cell receptor beta chains below was sequenced from the same sample in a study of vaccination effects on CD4 cells after COVID-19. With the ViraFEST assay, the study expanded antigen-specific CD4+ T cells using viral peptide pools, then sequenced them. The culture ran for nine to ten days, and then CD4+ T cells were isolated. The cohort was immunized with two doses of either the BNT162b2 or mRNA-1273 vaccine. Profiled with immunoSEQ multiplex PCR; TCRdb holds only in-frame clones, not every one. The sample has about 66,000 clones, around three quarters seen once. Which antigens these TCRs recognize remains unknown. The sample here was CD4+ T cells from PBMCs cultured with HCoV-OC43 spike peptides, taken after COVID-19 vaccination. Subset described: HCoV-OC43 spike overlapping peptide pool stimulation. Source of these receptors: a human donor who received a COVID-19 vaccine.

The rearrangement links TRBV19 to TRBJ1-6, with D perhaps matching TRBD1 (6 bases). The ends were cut back, 1 base at V and 10 bases at J, with 14 bases in the middle. Germline CDR1 reads LNHDA; CDR2 reads SQIVND (reference sequence). The CDR3 has 15 amino acids. For the CDR3, the DNA is TGTGCCAGTAGTATAGGTGGGGGGCGCGTATCACCCCTCCACTTT. Protein product: CASSIGGGRVSPLHF.

V is TRBV15 and J is TRBJ1-5; D is uncertain. The germline V gene encodes CDR1 LNHNV and CDR2 YYDKDF (reference sequence). V lost 0 bases and J lost 0, with 6 bases in between. This CDR3 contains 15 residues. The chain's CDR3 is CATSRELNSNQPQHF. CDR3 in DNA: TGTGCCACCAGCAGAGAACTAAATAGCAATCAGCCCCAGCATTTT.

The chain employs TRBV28 and TRBJ2-2, with TRBD1 as a possible D gene (6 bases). Trimming left V 7 bases short and J 0 bases short, with 12 bases between. CDR1 is MDHEN, CDR2 SYDVKM, per germline. CDR3 length: 15 amino acids. Here the CDR3 reads CASKVGQTNTGELFF. CDR3 nucleotide sequence: TGTGCCAGCAAGGTCGGACAGACGAACACCGGGGAGCTGTTTTTT.

The chain recombines TRBV2 with TRBJ1-5, with D perhaps TRBD1 (5 bases). V was shortened by 7 bases and J by 6 bases, with 19 bases between the two germline ends. The CDR3 has 15 residues. CDR1 and CDR2 (germline): SNHLY, FYNNEI. CDR3 in DNA: TGTGCCAGCAAAGGGAGGCAGGGTGAACGTCAGCCCCAGCATTTT. The encoded protein is CASKGRQGERQPQHF.

This chain links TRBV10-1 with TRBJ1-1; no clear D. The CDR3 extends over 17 amino acids. V dropped 0 bases and J dropped 4 bases, with 18 bases sitting between them. The germline CDR1 and CDR2 sequences are WNHNN and SYGVQD (reference sequence). The CDR3 here is CASSESKLGSPTTEAFF. The DNA of the CDR3 is TGCGCCAGCAGTGAGTCGAAGCTGGGTTCCCCGACCACTGAAGCTTTCTTT.

CDR3 region: CASRGTGANYGYTF. Written as DNA, the CDR3 is TGTGCCAGCAGAGGGACAGGGGCTAACTATGGCTACACCTTC. This chain links TRBV6-5 with TRBJ1-2, with 10 bases identical to TRBD1. The CDR3 length is 14 residues. CDR1 MNHEY and CDR2 SVGAGI come from the germline V gene. V gave up 6 bases and J gave up 0 bases; unmatched junction bases: 1.

V gene TRBV4-1 combines with J gene TRBJ2-1; D is unclear. Germline V CDR1 and CDR2: MGHRA, YSYEKL. V was clipped by 4 bases and J by 1 base, with 2 bases between them. This CDR3 spans 12 amino acids. CDR3 in amino acids: CASSLSYNEQFF. In DNA, the CDR3 is TGCGCCAGCAGCCTGTCCTACAATGAGCAGTTCTTC.

The CDR3 protein is CASSIVRAGTWFMNEQFF. The CDR3 nucleotides are TGTGCCAGTAGTATAGTGAGGGCCGGGACATGGTTTATGAATGAGCAGTTCTTC. The chain has TRBV19 and TRBJ2-1; D is possibly TRBD1 (6 bases). V was clipped by 1 base and J by 7 bases, with 23 bases between them. The germline gives CDR1 LNHDA, CDR2 SQIVND (reference sequence). The CDR3 has 18 amino acids.

V is TRBV30 and J is TRBJ2-2; a possible D gene is TRBD1 (6 bases). The CDR3 is made up of 13 amino acids. Germline lookup yields CDR1 GTSNPN and CDR2 SVGIG (reference sequence). V lost 5 bases and J lost 2, with 9 bases in between. CDR3: CAWPGHNTGELFF. The CDR3 region has the DNA TGTGCCTGGCCGGGACATAACACCGGGGAGCTGTTTTTT.

This rearrangement joins TRBV19 to TRBJ2-3, with 13 positions matching TRBD2. J gave up 6 bases and V 5 bases, and 14 bases lay outside the gene matches. The CDR3 totals 18 residues. Germline values: CDR1 LNHDA, CDR2 SQIVND (reference sequence). The CDR3 DNA sequence: TGTGCCAGTAGTCCCGGACTAGCGGGGGACTCGTCATTGGATACGCAGTATTTT. This encodes CASSPGLAGDSSLDTQYF.

The gene calls are TRBV6-6 and TRBJ2-7; 9 bases align to TRBD1. Per the germline V gene, CDR1 is MNHNY and CDR2 is SVGAGI (reference sequence). This CDR3 spans 13 amino acids. The V segment lost 6 bases and the J segment 5 bases; nucleotides outside the gene matches: 5. The CDR3 region has the DNA TGTGCCAGCAGACGGGACAGGGTCGACGAGCAGTACGTC. It codes for CASRRDRVDEQYV.

The rearrangement links TRBV10-3 to TRBJ1-1; 7 positions match TRBD1. Germline V CDR1 and CDR2: ENHRY, SYGVKD. The V and J ends lost 3 bases and 3 bases, in that order; junction bases with no gene match: 4. The CDR3 has 14 amino acids. The CDR3 here is CAISDRGLDTEAFF. The DNA for the CDR3 is TGTGCCATCAGTGACAGGGGGTTGGACACTGAAGCTTTCTTT.

The chain couples TRBV5-4 to TRBJ2-1, with 7 nucleotides matching TRBD2. Looked up from germline, CDR1 is SGHNT and CDR2 is YYREEE (reference sequence). With V trimmed by 2 bases and J by 9 bases, 8 bases remained unmatched. This CDR3 region has 14 residues. CDR3 sequence (DNA): TGTGCCAGCAGCTTTGGTGGCGGGGGAGGTGAGCAGTTCTTC. It is translated as CASSFGGGGGEQFF.

The sample holds one count of this clone. V gene TRBV5-1 combines with J gene TRBJ2-7; TRBD2 matches 7 bases. The V gene's germline CDR1 is SGHRS and CDR2 YFSETQ. V shed 4 bases and J 2 bases; nucleotides not matched to a gene: 9. The CDR3 runs 15 residues. CDR3 in DNA: TGCGCCAGCAGCGTTGGATCTCGGGGGGCCTACGAGCAGTACGTC. It codes for CASSVGSRGAYEQYV.

This chain uses TRBV19 with TRBJ1-1; D call uncertain. The CDR3 is made up of 14 amino acids. Germline V gene lookup returns CDR1 LNHDA and CDR2 SQIVND (reference sequence). Trimming pared 5 bases from V and 2 bases from J, leaving 12 bases between. Here the CDR3 reads CASSVRGSNTEAFF. For the CDR3, the DNA is TGTGCCAGTAGTGTACGGGGTTCTAACACTGAAGCTTTCTTT. Full variable domain (remainder filled in from reference TRBV19 and TRBJ1-1): DGGITQSPKYLFRKEGQNVTLSCEQNLNHDAMYWYRQDPGQGLRLIYYSQIVNDFQKGDIAEGYSVSREKKESFPLTVTSAQKNPTAFYLCASSVRGSNTEAFFGQGTRLTVV.

The rearrangement links TRBV6-1 to TRBJ2-1; a possible D gene is TRBD1 (6 bases). Trimming left V 2 bases short and J 0 bases short, with 8 bases between. The CDR3 is 15 residues long. Germline lookup yields CDR1 MNHNS and CDR2 SASEGT. The CDR3 loop is CASSEQGPSYNEQFF. Here the CDR3 DNA reads TGTGCCAGCAGTGAACAGGGGCCCTCCTACAATGAGCAGTTCTTC.

V and J are TRBV18 and TRBJ2-5; a possible D gene is TRBD2 (6 bases). CDR1 KGHSH and CDR2 LQKENI come from the germline V gene. V was pared by 4 bases and J by 2 bases, with 20 bases between. This CDR3 is 17 amino acids long. This CDR3 is CASSRLPGLRGQETQYF. In DNA form, the CDR3 reads TGTGCCAGCTCACGACTCCCGGGACTCCGGGGACAAGAGACCCAGTACTTC.

The chain carries TRBV4-1 and TRBJ2-7; 11 bases are shared with TRBD1. V lost 1 base to trimming and J lost 7 bases; unmatched junction nucleotides: 6. The germline CDR1 and CDR2 sequences are MGHRA and YSYEKL. This CDR3 region has 15 residues. The CDR3 region is CASSQGTGGPWEQYV. CDR3 nucleotides: TGCGCCAGCAGCCAAGGGACAGGGGGCCCCTGGGAGCAGTACGTC.